Included here is one TCR beta chain sequence, with context. The target antigen is unknown. Specified time point: persistent/refractory GD, antithyroid drugs over 5 years with positive TRAb. After RNA was extracted from PBMCs, the TCR library was made from it. The data were obtained in a study of regulatory T cells in long-lasting Graves disease. The study's findings and limits: Sample size was small, which may have lowered accuracy. There were preferences for TRBV28, TRBJ1-2 and TRBJ2-5 in persistent disease. Less diverse TCR repertoires were seen in persistent Graves' patients than in newly diagnosed ones.

V was pared by 1 base and J by 0 bases, with 24 bases of the junction left unmatched. Per the germline V gene, CDR1 is MDHEN and CDR2 is SYDVKM. CDR3 length: 23 amino acids. Library construction for TCR beta used iRepertoire HTBI primers and Arm-PCR of CDR3 regions. TCRdb redid the calling of the multiplex PCR reads with MiXCR, one entry per CDR3 protein. The table has approximately 350,000 distinct CDR3 sequences, about 23% seen once. The chain has TRBV28 and TRBJ2-7; 10 nucleotides match TRBD1. This clonotype originated in a woman in her forties with Graves disease. The sequences come from peripheral blood mononuclear cells (PBMCs), collected when the disease was refractory, from a patient treated with antithyroid drugs. CDR3 DNA: TGTGCCAGCAGTTTATTGGGGTTGGGTTTCGCGACAGGGGGCCGGTTAAGCTCCTACGAGCAGTACTTC. It translates to CASSLLGLGFATGGRLSSYEQYF.